These 27 T cell receptor beta chains share one sample of origin, sequenced in a study of cytomegalovirus exposure and HLA in healthy donors. The PCR made use of 60 Vbeta and 13 Jbeta primers. Data came from immunoSEQ multiplex PCR; TCRdb stores just in-frame clones and leaves some out. Here the sample spans around 190,000 clones, less than 85% being singletons. The sample was PBMCs. All receptors come from a man in his forties or fifties in good health and CMV-seronegative.

The rearrangement uses TRBV7-2 and TRBJ2-7; D perhaps matches TRBD1 (6 bases). This CDR3 is 16 amino acids long. The V gene's germline CDR1 is SGHTA and CDR2 FQGNSA. Trimming cost V 6 bases and J 2 bases, with 20 bases left between them. This CDR3 reads CASSRSRAGATYEQYF. The CDR3 region has the DNA TGTGCCAGCAGTCGAAGCAGGGCAGGGGCGACCTACGAGCAGTACTTC.

This clone was seen just once. The genes are TRBV11-1 and TRBJ2-7, with 8 bases lining up with TRBD1. The junction had 2 bases not matched to a gene; V was cut back by 2 bases and J by 2 bases. The CDR3 consists of 14 residues. Germline loops: CDR1 SGHAT, CDR2 FQDESV (reference sequence). DNA of the CDR3: TGTGCCAGCAGCTTACCAGGGGGCGCCTACGAGCAGTACTTC. Its translation is CASSLPGGAYEQYF.

The chain links TRBV29-1 to TRBJ2-5; D gene ambiguous. Germline lookup yields CDR1 SQVTM and CDR2 ANQGSEA. The CDR3 runs 11 residues. V was shortened by 5 bases and J by 5 bases, with 9 bases between the two germline ends. CDR3 bases: TGCAGCGTTTCTCTTCCGGAGACCCAGTACTTC. Translated: CSVSLPETQYF.

The rearrangement joins TRBV5-6 to TRBJ2-7; D perhaps matches TRBD2 (6 bases). The germline V and J ends were trimmed by 6 bases and 4 bases, with 14 bases remaining between them. The CDR3 sequence is 13 residues long. Germline values: CDR1 SGHDT, CDR2 YYEEEE. In DNA form, the CDR3 reads TGTGCCAGCACGACGGGAGAAAGGTACGAGCAGTACTTC. Its translation is CASTTGERYEQYF.

This sequence joins TRBV7-2 and TRBJ1-3, with TRBD1 as a possible D gene (6 bases). The CDR3 is 15 residues long. V was cut by 5 bases and J by 0 bases, with 11 bases left in between. Germline V gene data show CDR1 as SGHTA and CDR2 as FQGNSA. This CDR3 reads CASSPQGSSGNTIYF. CDR3 coding DNA: TGTGCCAGCAGCCCCCAGGGGAGCTCTGGAAACACCATATATTTT.

The chain is built from TRBV27 and TRBJ2-5; D might be TRBD1 (6 bases). Per germline, CDR1 MNHEY and CDR2 SMNVEV (reference sequence). V lost 3 bases, J lost 2 bases, and 16 bases lay in between. CDR3 length: 16 amino acids. CDR3 sequence (DNA): TGTGCCAGCAGTTTCAAACAGGGACGGGTTCAAGAGACCCAGTACTTC. It encodes CASSFKQGRVQETQYF.

This chain uses TRBV29-1 with TRBJ2-5, with D uncertain. The CDR3 covers 14 residues. Trimming removed 3 bases from V and 4 bases from J, with 15 bases in between. The germline V gene has CDR1 SQVTM and CDR2 ANQGSEA. CDR3 protein: CSVDGSYLGETQYF. The CDR3 bases are TGCAGCGTTGACGGTAGTTACCTAGGAGAGACCCAGTACTTC. The variable domain in full, with the rest retrieved from reference TRBV29-1 and TRBJ2-5, is SAVISQKPSRDICQRGTSLTIQCQVDSQVTMMFWYRQQPGQSLTLIATANQGSEATYESGFVIDKFPISRPNLTFSTLTVSNMSPEDSSIYLCSVDGSYLGETQYFGPGTRLLVL.

A few counts support this clone. This chain connects TRBV7-9 to TRBJ2-7; D gene ambiguous. CDR1 SEHNR and CDR2 FQNEAQ come from the germline V gene (reference sequence). There are 14 residues in the CDR3. V lost 0 bases to trimming and J lost 7 bases, with 13 bases between them. The CDR3 DNA reads TGTGCCAGCAGCTTAGCCCCACTGGTCGGTGAGCAGTACTTC. It specifies CASSLAPLVGEQYF.

The chain couples TRBV9 to TRBJ1-4; D is undetermined. Germline CDR1 is SGDLS and CDR2 is YYNGEE. V lost 2 bases to trimming and J lost 2 bases, with 19 bases between them. The CDR3 runs 18 residues. The CDR3 DNA is TGTGCCAGCAGCGTCCCCCGCTCGGAGCCCTGGACTAATGAAAAACTGTTTTTT. It yields the protein CASSVPRSEPWTNEKLFF.

The gene calls are TRBV29-1 and TRBJ2-7, with a weak D call TRBD1 (6 bases). The ends were cut back, 7 bases at V and 1 base at J, with 14 bases in the middle. Germline CDR1 reads SQVTM; CDR2 reads ANQGSEA. The CDR3 has 13 amino acids. The DNA of the CDR3 is TGCAGCGCCGACAGGTCGAGATCCTACGAGCAGTACTTC. This translates into CSADRSRSYEQYF.

This clone has only one observation. CDR3 residues: CASRKRDKASSYNEQFF. DNA for the CDR3: TGTGCCAGCAGAAAACGGGATAAAGCAAGCTCCTACAATGAGCAGTTCTTC. This rearrangement joins TRBV4-2 to TRBJ2-1; D may be TRBD2 (5 bases). CDR1 and CDR2 (germline): LGHNA, YNFKEQ. The CDR3 totals 17 residues. The V end was cut by 6 bases, the J end by 0 bases, with 18 bases between.

The rearrangement uses TRBV30 and TRBJ1-6; weak D call: TRBD1 (5 bases). CDR3 size: 17 residues. Trimming shortened V by 3 bases and J by 4 bases, and 19 bases separated the two germline ends. Germline V gene lookup returns CDR1 GTSNPN and CDR2 SVGIG (reference sequence). The CDR3 loop reads CAWRQQGSSTYNSPLHF. In nucleotides, the CDR3 is TGTGCCTGGAGGCAGCAGGGATCCTCCACTTATAATTCACCCCTCCACTTT.

This rearrangement joins TRBV4-1 to TRBJ2-5; D may be TRBD1 (6 bases). Per germline, CDR1 MGHRA and CDR2 YSYEKL. V was shortened by 0 bases and J by 4 bases, with 9 bases between the two germline ends. The CDR3 contains 14 residues. CDR3 region: CASSQDSRGETQYF. The CDR3 bases are TGCGCCAGCAGCCAAGATAGCAGGGGAGAGACCCAGTACTTC.

The chain is built from TRBV5-6 and TRBJ1-1; no firm D call. The CDR3 is 14 residues long. V was shortened by 0 bases and J by 0 bases, with 6 bases between the two germline ends. Germline V gene lookup returns CDR1 SGHDT and CDR2 YYEEEE. CDR3 sequence reads: CASSLVTLNTEAFF. The DNA for the CDR3 is TGTGCCAGCAGCTTGGTCACTTTGAACACTGAAGCTTTCTTT.

Details on this clone: This specimen includes other DNA sequences encoding the same CDR3. The chain joins TRBV18 to TRBJ2-5; 9 nucleotides match TRBD2. From germline, CDR1 is KGHSH and CDR2 LQKENI. After removal of 3 bases from V and 5 bases from J, the junction contained 1 base not matched to a gene. This CDR3 has 13 residues. The CDR3 region has the DNA TGTGCCAGCTCACCGGCGGGGGGGGAGACCCAGTACTTC. This codes for CASSPAGGETQYF.

The gene calls are TRBV9 and TRBJ2-1; 12 bases agree with TRBD1. The CDR3 runs 17 residues. Germline assignment: CDR1 SGDLS and CDR2 YYNGEE. Trimming cost V 3 bases and J 7 bases; bases outside gene matches: 11. The chain's CDR3 is CASSAGGGTGGGNEQFF. CDR3 sequence (DNA): TGTGCCAGCAGCGCCGGGGGCGGGACAGGGGGCGGAAATGAGCAGTTCTTC.

This chain connects TRBV5-4 to TRBJ2-1; 11 bases are a match to TRBD1. The CDR3 is 14 amino acids. Trimming took 2 bases from V and 9 from J; bases not matched to a gene: 4. The germline V gene encodes CDR1 SGHNT and CDR2 YYREEE (reference sequence). The CDR3 nucleotides are TGTGCCAGCAGCTTCGGACAGGGGGCGATTGAGCAGTTCTTC. Its translation: CASSFGQGAIEQFF.

V usage is TRBV6-5 and J usage is TRBJ2-7, with TRBD1 matching over 9 bases. This CDR3 has 13 residues. After removal of 6 bases from V and 2 bases from J, the junction contained 2 bases not matched to a gene. Germline loops: CDR1 MNHEY, CDR2 SVGAGI. For the CDR3, the DNA is TGTGCCAGCAGGGACAGGGGCCCCTACGAGCAGTACTTC. It specifies CASRDRGPYEQYF.

This clone was detected a few times. The V gene is TRBV7-9, the J gene TRBJ2-7; 7 positions agree with TRBD2. Germline-derived CDR1 and CDR2 are SEHNR and FQNEAQ (reference sequence). This CDR3 is built from 15 residues. V lost 0 bases, J lost 3 bases, and 5 bases stayed unmatched. The CDR3 spells CASSLAAQRGYEQYF. The CDR3 DNA sequence: TGTGCCAGCAGCTTAGCCGCCCAGCGGGGCTACGAGCAGTACTTC.

This sequence joins TRBV11-2 and TRBJ2-7, with 7 bases lining up with TRBD1. Germline CDR1 and CDR2: SGHAT and FQNNGV. This CDR3 spans 13 amino acids. V gave up 10 bases and J gave up 4 bases; unmatched junction bases: 10. Here the CDR3 reads CATGETGWYEQYF. CDR3 in DNA: TGTGCCACTGGGGAGACAGGGTGGTACGAGCAGTACTTC.

V and J are TRBV27 and TRBJ1-2, with 8 bases identical to TRBD1. Germline assignment: CDR1 MNHEY and CDR2 SMNVEV (reference sequence). The V and J ends lost 5 bases and 8 bases, in that order; junction bases with no gene match: 7. The CDR3 runs to 13 residues. The CDR3 loop reads CASSLQGAGGYTF. CDR3 DNA sequence: TGTGCCAGCAGTCTCCAGGGGGCCGGCGGCTACACCTTC.

The CDR3 DNA sequence: TGTGCCAGCAGCGTATCAACAGGGGCCTACAATGAGCAGTTCTTC. Encoded protein: CASSVSTGAYNEQFF. The J gene is TRBJ2-1, the V gene TRBV9; TRBD1 agrees at 7 bases. CDR3 length: 15 amino acids. V lost 1 base, J lost 2 bases, and 3 bases stayed unmatched. Per germline, CDR1 SGDLS and CDR2 YYNGEE.

V gene TRBV7-8 combines with J gene TRBJ2-7; 7 positions match TRBD2. The V gene's germline CDR1 is SGHVS and CDR2 FQNEAQ. The CDR3 runs 15 residues. With 5 bases clipped from V and 2 bases from J, the junction kept 9 bases outside the gene matches. DNA of the CDR3: TGTGCCAGCAGCCCCGAGGCGGGAGTTACCTACGAGCAGTACTTC. Translation: CASSPEAGVTYEQYF.

This clone was counted a few times. CDR3 nucleotides: TGTGCCAGCTCACCCGGGACAGGGGTCGAAAAACTGTTTTTT. Residues: CASSPGTGVEKLFF. V gene TRBV18 combines with J gene TRBJ1-4; 10 nucleotides match TRBD1. This CDR3 contains 14 residues. V dropped 3 bases and J dropped 8; count of bases not matched to a gene: 3. Per the germline V gene, CDR1 is KGHSH and CDR2 is LQKENI.

There are a few counts of this clone. Here the CDR3 DNA reads TGTGCCAGCAGTTACTCGATCCAGGGCCAAGAGACCCAGTACTTC. Translation: CASSYSIQGQETQYF. The chain employs TRBV6-5 and TRBJ2-5; tentative D call: TRBD1 (5 bases). The germline V gene encodes CDR1 MNHEY and CDR2 SVGAGI. The V and J ends lost 0 bases and 1 base respectively, with 9 bases between them. The CDR3 totals 15 residues.

The chain links TRBV30 to TRBJ2-3, with 7 bases identical to TRBD2. Germline trimming cut 4 bases from V and 6 bases from J; bases unmatched to any gene: 13. The CDR3 extends over 15 amino acids. Germline-derived CDR1 and CDR2 are GTSNPN and SVGIG (reference sequence). DNA for the CDR3: TGTGCCTGGACTAGGGGAGGGCGGGCCCAGGATACGCAGTATTTT. It translates to CAWTRGGRAQDTQYF.

This sequence joins TRBV5-1 and TRBJ1-6, with 7 bases that match TRBD1. The trim removed 1 base at V and 4 bases at J, leaving 14 bases unmatched. CDR3 length: 19 residues. The germline V gene has CDR1 SGHRS and CDR2 YFSETQ. The CDR3: CASSLRDSGSWGYNSPLHF. As DNA, the CDR3 is TGCGCCAGCAGCTTGCGGGACAGTGGTTCTTGGGGGTATAATTCACCCCTCCACTTT.